The 14 T cell receptor beta chains listed next were all sequenced from one sample in a study of T-cell memory formation after mild COVID-19. TCRdb re-called the 5' RACE reads through MiXCR, storing one row per CDR3 protein. Counted here are 300,000 to 350,000 distinct CDR3 sequences, just under 20% occurring once; the ten biggest clones make up 21%. Sequences were obtained from PBMCs or a T cell subset sorted from them (not recorded which). All receptors come from a man between 18 and 29 years old who had mild COVID-19 (a few samples of this study predate the infection). Cell type and time point are not known.

V is TRBV6-5 and J is TRBJ1-2; D is ambiguous. The germline CDR1 and CDR2 sequences are MNHEY and SVGAGI. V lost 9 bases and J 2 bases, leaving 10 bases between the germline ends. This CDR3 contains 12 residues. The CDR3 DNA follows: TGTGCCAGTGGACGTCACAACTATGGCTACACCTTC. This sequence encodes CASGRHNYGYTF.

The chain links TRBV30 to TRBJ1-3, with D perhaps TRBD1 (6 bases). V was cut by 0 bases and J by 3 bases, with 9 bases left in between. This CDR3 region has 14 residues. Per germline, CDR1 GTSNPN and CDR2 SVGIG (reference sequence). CDR3 loop: CAWSVGGLGNTIYF. Written as DNA, the CDR3 is TGTGCCTGGAGTGTAGGGGGACTTGGAAACACCATATATTTT.

The chain uses TRBV7-9 and TRBJ1-2; a weak D match, TRBD1 (6 bases). The CDR3 is 15 amino acids. The germline gives CDR1 SEHNR, CDR2 FQNEAQ (reference sequence). Trimming removed 8 bases at V and 8 bases at J, with 24 bases between. The CDR3 is CASFDSWWGGAGYTF. The DNA of the CDR3 is TGTGCCAGCTTCGACTCCTGGTGGGGGGGCGCGGGCTACACCTTC.

This clonotype was recorded a few times. The genes are TRBV7-2 and TRBJ2-1; the D call may be TRBD1 or TRBD2 (5 bases each). Germline values: CDR1 SGHTA, CDR2 FQGNSA. This CDR3 has 15 amino acids. V was shortened by 6 bases and J by 6 bases, with 18 bases between the two germline ends. The CDR3 nucleotides read TGTGCCAGCAGGCCAGCCGGGACGTCGGCCAATGAGCAGTTCTTC. It specifies CASRPAGTSANEQFF.

This clonotype was detected a few times. The chain has TRBV29-1 and TRBJ1-1; D is undetermined. The germline V gene encodes CDR1 SQVTM and CDR2 ANQGSEA. Trimming left V 4 bases short and J 6 bases short, with 12 bases between. CDR3 length: 12 residues. CDR3 nucleotides: TGCAGCGTTGTAACGAAATCCGCTGAAGCTTTCTTT. Its translation is CSVVTKSAEAFF.

This clonotype appeared a few times. The J gene is TRBJ2-5, the V gene TRBV2, with a possible D match to TRBD2 (5 bases). Germline V CDR1 and CDR2: SNHLY, FYNNEI. CDR3 length: 13 residues. The V end was cut by 9 bases, the J end by 0 bases, with 11 bases between. CDR3 nucleotides: TGTGCCAGTGACTATACGTACCAAGAGACCCAGTACTTC. Translating gives CASDYTYQETQYF.

The chain is built from TRBV19 and TRBJ1-2, with a weak D call TRBD1 (6 bases). Trimming shortened V by 5 bases and J by 5 bases, and 18 bases separated the two germline ends. The CDR3 is made up of 15 amino acids. Germline CDR1 is LNHDA and CDR2 is SQIVND (reference sequence). The chain's CDR3 is CASSLDRSSSYGYTF. The CDR3 coding sequence is TGTGCCAGTAGTTTGGACAGATCAAGTAGTTATGGCTACACCTTC.

This clonotype occurred a few times. This chain links TRBV20-1 with TRBJ2-1, with 10 nucleotides matching TRBD2. Per the germline V gene, CDR1 is DFQATT and CDR2 is SNEGSKA (reference sequence). J lost 5 bases, V lost 0 bases, and 4 bases had no gene match. The CDR3 extends over 15 amino acids. This CDR3 reads CSAREAGGTNNEQFF. CDR3 coding DNA: TGCAGTGCTAGAGAAGCGGGGGGGACAAACAATGAGCAGTTCTTC.

This clonotype came up a few times. The chain carries TRBV7-2 and TRBJ2-7; 7 nucleotides align to TRBD2. Trimming cost V 4 bases and J 6 bases; bases outside gene matches: 9. The CDR3 is made up of 14 amino acids. The germline V gene has CDR1 SGHTA and CDR2 FQGNSA. The CDR3 sequence: CASSSQGAGVEQYF. Written as DNA, the CDR3 is TGTGCCAGCAGCTCCCAAGGGGCGGGGGTCGAGCAGTACTTC. The whole variable domain, remainder taken from reference TRBV7-2 and TRBJ2-7, is GAGVSQSPSNKVTEKGKDVELRCDPISGHTALYWYRQSLGQGLEFLIYFQGNSAPDKSGLPSDRFSAERTGGSVSTLTIQRTQQEDSAVYLCASSSQGAGVEQYFGPGTRLTVT.

V gene TRBV7-2 combines with J gene TRBJ2-3; 10 nucleotides match TRBD2. The CDR3 has 15 residues. J gave up 3 bases and V 5 bases, and 5 bases lay outside the gene matches. Germline assignment: CDR1 SGHTA and CDR2 FQGNSA. The CDR3 coding sequence is TGTGCCAGCAGCCGAGCGGGGGGGCTAACAGATACGCAGTATTTT. It yields the protein CASSRAGGLTDTQYF.

The rearrangement links TRBV18 to TRBJ2-3, with D unclear. V was trimmed by 5 bases and J by 2 bases, leaving 5 bases between them. Germline lookup yields CDR1 KGHSH and CDR2 LQKENI. The CDR3 covers 12 residues. CDR3 nucleotides: TGTGCCAGCTCAGGGATCACAGATACGCAGTATTTT. This codes for CASSGITDTQYF.

The chain carries TRBV9 and TRBJ2-5, with D tentatively TRBD1 (6 bases). V lost 0 bases to trimming and J lost 3 bases, with 9 bases between them. This CDR3 is built from 14 residues. Per the germline V gene, CDR1 is SGDLS and CDR2 is YYNGEE. The CDR3 sequence: CASSVGSGEETQYF. The CDR3 DNA sequence: TGTGCCAGCAGCGTAGGTTCAGGGGAAGAGACCCAGTACTTC.

CDR3 loop: CASSPGQGVQPQHF. The CDR3 nucleotides are TGTGCCAGCAGCCCCGGACAGGGGGTTCAGCCCCAGCATTTT. V usage is TRBV5-6 and J usage is TRBJ1-5; 10 bases agree with TRBD1. The CDR3 spans 14 residues. V lost 4 bases, J lost 6 bases, and 4 bases stayed unmatched. Germline assignment: CDR1 SGHDT and CDR2 YYEEEE.

The chain uses TRBV29-1 and TRBJ2-1; 7 nucleotides line up with TRBD2. Germline assignment: CDR1 SQVTM and CDR2 ANQGSEA. V lost 2 bases to trimming and J lost 9 bases; unmatched junction nucleotides: 1. The CDR3 sequence is 11 residues long. The CDR3 bases are TGCAGCGTTGAACGGGGGGTTGAGCAGTTCTTC. It is translated as CSVERGVEQFF.